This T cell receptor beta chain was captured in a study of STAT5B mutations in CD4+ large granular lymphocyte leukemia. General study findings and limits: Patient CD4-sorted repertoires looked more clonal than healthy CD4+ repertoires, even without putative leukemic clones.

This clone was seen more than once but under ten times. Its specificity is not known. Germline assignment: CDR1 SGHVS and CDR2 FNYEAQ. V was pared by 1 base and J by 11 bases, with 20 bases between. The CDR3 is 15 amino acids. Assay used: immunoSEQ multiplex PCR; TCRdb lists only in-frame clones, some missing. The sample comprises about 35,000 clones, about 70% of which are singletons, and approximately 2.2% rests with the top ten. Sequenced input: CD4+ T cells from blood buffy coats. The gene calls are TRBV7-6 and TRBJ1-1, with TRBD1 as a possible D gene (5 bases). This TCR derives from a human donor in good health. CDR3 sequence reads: CASSLGWGGRESAFF. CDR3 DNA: TGTGCCAGCAGCTTAGGGTGGGGGGGTCGAGAGTCGGCTTTCTTT.